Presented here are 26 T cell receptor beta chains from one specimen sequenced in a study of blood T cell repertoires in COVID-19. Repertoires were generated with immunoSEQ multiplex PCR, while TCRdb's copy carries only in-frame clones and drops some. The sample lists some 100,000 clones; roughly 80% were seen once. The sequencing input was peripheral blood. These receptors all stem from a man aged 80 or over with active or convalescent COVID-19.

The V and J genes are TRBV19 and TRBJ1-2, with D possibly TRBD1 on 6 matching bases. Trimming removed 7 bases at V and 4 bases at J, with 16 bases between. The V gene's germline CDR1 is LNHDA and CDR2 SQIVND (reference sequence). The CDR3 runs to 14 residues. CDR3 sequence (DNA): TGTGCCAGTACCGATGGAGGGGGGGGCTATGGCTACACCTTC. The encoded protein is CASTDGGGGYGYTF.

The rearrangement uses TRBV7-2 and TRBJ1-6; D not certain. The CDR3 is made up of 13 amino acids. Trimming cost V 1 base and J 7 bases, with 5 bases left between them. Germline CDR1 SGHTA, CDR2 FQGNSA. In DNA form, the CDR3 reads TGTGCCAGCAGCTTAGACAGCAATTCACCCCTCCACTTT. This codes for CASSLDSNSPLHF.

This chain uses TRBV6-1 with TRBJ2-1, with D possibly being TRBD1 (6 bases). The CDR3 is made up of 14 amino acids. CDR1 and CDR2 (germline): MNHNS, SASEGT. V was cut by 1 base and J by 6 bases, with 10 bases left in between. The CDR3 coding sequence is TGTGCCAGCAGTGAAGGCAACAGGGTCAATGAGCAGTTCTTC. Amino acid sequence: CASSEGNRVNEQFF.

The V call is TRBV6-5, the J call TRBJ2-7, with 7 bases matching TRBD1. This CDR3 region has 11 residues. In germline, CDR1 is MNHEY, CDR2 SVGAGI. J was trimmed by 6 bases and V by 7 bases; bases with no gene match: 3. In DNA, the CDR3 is TGTGCCAGCATGCAGGGGGTCGAGCAGTACTTC. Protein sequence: CASMQGVEQYF.

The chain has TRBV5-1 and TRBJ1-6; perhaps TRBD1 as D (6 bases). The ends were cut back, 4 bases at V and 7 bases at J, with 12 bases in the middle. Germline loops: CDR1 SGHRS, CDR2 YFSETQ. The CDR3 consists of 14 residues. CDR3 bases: TGCGCCAGCAGCGTTAACAGGGAAAATTCACCCCTCCACTTT. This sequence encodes CASSVNRENSPLHF.

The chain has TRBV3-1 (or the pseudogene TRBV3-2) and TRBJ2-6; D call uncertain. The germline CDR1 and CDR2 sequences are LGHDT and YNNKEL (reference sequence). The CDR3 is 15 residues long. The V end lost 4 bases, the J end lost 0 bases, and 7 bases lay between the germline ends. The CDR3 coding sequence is TGTGCCAGCAGCCGGAGTCACTCTGGGGCCAACGTCCTGACTTTC. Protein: CASSRSHSGANVLTF.

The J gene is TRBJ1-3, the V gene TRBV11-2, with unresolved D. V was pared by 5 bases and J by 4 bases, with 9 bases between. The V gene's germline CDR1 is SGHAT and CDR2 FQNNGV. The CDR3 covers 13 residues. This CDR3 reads CASSIALGNTIYF. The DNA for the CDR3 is TGTGCCAGCAGCATAGCGTTAGGAAACACCATATATTTT.

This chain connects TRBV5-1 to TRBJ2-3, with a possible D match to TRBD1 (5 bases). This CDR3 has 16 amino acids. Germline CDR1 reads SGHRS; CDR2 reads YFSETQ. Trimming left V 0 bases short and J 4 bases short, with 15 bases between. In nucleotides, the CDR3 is TGCGCCAGCAGCTTGGACGGCCAGGGTGGCCCAGATACGCAGTATTTT. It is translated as CASSLDGQGGPDTQYF.

The CDR3 bases are TGTGCCAGCAGCCCCCCGGGGAATCGCGCAGATACGCAGTATTTT. It codes for CASSPPGNRADTQYF. The chain has TRBV9 and TRBJ2-3; D perhaps matches TRBD2 (5 bases). The V gene lost 4 bases and the J gene lost 4 bases, with 16 bases spanning the gap. The CDR3 is 15 residues long. From germline, CDR1 is SGDLS and CDR2 YYNGEE.

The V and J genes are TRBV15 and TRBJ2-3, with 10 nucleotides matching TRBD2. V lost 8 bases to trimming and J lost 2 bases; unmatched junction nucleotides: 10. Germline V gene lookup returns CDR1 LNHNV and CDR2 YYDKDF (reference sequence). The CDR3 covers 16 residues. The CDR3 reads CATANLAGAFTDTQYF. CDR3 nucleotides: TGTGCCACCGCTAACCTAGCGGGGGCCTTCACAGATACGCAGTATTTT.

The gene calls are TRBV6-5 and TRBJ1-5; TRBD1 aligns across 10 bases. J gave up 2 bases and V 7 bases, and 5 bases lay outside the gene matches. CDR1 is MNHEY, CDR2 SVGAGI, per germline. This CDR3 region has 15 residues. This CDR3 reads CASKRQGAGNQPQHF. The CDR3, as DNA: TGTGCCAGCAAAAGACAGGGGGCTGGCAATCAGCCCCAGCATTTT.

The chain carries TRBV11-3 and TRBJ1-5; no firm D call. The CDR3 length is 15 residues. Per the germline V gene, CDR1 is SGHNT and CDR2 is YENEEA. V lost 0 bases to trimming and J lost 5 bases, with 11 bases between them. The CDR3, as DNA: TGTGCCAGCAGCTTAGAAAGGGCCGGGGATCAGCCCCAGCATTTT. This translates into CASSLERAGDQPQHF.

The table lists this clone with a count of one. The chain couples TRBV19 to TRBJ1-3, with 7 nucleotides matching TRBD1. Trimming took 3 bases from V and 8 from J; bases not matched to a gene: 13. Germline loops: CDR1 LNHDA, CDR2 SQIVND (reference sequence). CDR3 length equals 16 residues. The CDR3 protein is CASSIPFGQVGDTIYF. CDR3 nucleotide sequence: TGTGCCAGTAGTATCCCCTTCGGACAGGTCGGGGACACCATATATTTT.

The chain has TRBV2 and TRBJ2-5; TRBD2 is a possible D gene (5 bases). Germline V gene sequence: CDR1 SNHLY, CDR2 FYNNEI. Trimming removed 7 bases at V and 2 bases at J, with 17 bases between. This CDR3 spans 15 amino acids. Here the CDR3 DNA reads TGTGCCAGCATGATAAGTAGAGGGAAACAAGAGACCCAGTACTTC. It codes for CASMISRGKQETQYF.

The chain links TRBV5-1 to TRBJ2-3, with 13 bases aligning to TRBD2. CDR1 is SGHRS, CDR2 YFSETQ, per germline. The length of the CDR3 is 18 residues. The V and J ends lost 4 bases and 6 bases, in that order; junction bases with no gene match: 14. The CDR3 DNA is TGCGCCAGCAGCACCCGGACTAGCGGGGGCCCTATGGGGGATACGCAGTATTTT. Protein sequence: CASSTRTSGGPMGDTQYF.

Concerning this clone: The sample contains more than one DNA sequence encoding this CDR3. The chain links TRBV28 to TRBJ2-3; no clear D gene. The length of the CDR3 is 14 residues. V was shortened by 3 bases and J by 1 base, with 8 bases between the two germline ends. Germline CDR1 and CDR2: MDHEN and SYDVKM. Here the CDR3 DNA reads TGTGCCAGCAGTTTTCTGCAGGGCACAGATACGCAGTATTTT. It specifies CASSFLQGTDTQYF.

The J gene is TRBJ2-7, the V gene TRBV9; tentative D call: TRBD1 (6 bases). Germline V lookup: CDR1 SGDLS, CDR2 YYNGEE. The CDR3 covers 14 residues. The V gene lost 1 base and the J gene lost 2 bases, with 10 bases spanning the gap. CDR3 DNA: TGTGCCAGCAGCGTATCAGGGGACGCCTACGAGCAGTACTTC. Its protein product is CASSVSGDAYEQYF.

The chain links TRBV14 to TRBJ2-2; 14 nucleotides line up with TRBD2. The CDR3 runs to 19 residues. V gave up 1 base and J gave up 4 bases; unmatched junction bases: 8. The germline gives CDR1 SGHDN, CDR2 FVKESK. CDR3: CASSQARLAGGHGTGELFF. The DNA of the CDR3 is TGTGCCAGCAGCCAAGCACGACTAGCGGGGGGGCACGGCACCGGGGAGCTGTTTTTT.

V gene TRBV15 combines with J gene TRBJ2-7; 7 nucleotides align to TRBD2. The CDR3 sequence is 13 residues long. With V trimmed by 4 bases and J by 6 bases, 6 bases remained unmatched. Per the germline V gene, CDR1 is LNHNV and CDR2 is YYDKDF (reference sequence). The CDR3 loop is CATSTHWGGEQYF. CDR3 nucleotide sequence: TGTGCCACCAGCACCCACTGGGGGGGCGAGCAGTACTTC.

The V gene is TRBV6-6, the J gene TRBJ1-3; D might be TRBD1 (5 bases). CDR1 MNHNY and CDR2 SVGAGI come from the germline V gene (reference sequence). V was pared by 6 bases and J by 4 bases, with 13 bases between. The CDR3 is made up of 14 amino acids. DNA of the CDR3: TGTGCCAGCAGCTACGGGACTAGAGGAAACACCATATATTTT. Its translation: CASSYGTRGNTIYF.

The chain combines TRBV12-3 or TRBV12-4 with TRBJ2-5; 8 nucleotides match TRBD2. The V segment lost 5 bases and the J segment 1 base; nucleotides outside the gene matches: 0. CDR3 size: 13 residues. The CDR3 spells CASSGLAQETQYF. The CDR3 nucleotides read TGTGCCAGCAGTGGACTAGCCCAAGAGACCCAGTACTTC.

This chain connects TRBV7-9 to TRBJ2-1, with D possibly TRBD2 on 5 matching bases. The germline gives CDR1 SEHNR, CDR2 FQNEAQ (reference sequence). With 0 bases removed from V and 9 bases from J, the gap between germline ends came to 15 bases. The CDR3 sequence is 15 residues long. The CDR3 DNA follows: TGTGCCAGCAGCTTAGCGAGGGTAGGTCTAGCTGAGCAGTTCTTC. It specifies CASSLARVGLAEQFF. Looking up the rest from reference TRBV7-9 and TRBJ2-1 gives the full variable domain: DTGVSQNPRHKITKRGQNVTFRCDPISEHNRLYWYRQTLGQGPEFLTYFQNEAQLEKSRLLSDRFSAERPKGSFSTLEIQRTEQGDSAMYLCASSLARVGLAEQFFGPGTRLTVL.

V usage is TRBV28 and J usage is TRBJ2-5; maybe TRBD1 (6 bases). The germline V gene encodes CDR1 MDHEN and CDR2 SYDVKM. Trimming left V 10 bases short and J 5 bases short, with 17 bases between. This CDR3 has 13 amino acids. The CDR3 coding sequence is TGTGCCACGGGAAAGGACAGCTGGGAGACCCAGTACTTC. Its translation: CATGKDSWETQYF.

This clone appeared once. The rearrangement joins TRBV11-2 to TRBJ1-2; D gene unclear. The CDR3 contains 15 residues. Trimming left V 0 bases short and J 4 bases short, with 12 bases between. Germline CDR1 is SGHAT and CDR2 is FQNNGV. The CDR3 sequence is CASSLDSGISYGYTF. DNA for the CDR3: TGTGCCAGCAGCTTAGATAGCGGCATCTCCTATGGCTACACCTTC.

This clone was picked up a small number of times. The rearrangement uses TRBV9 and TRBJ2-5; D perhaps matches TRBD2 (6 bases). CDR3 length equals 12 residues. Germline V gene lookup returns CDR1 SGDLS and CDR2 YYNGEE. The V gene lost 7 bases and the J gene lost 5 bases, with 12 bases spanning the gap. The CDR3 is CASAGTAETQYF. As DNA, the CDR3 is TGTGCCAGCGCGGGGACGGCGGAGACCCAGTACTTC.

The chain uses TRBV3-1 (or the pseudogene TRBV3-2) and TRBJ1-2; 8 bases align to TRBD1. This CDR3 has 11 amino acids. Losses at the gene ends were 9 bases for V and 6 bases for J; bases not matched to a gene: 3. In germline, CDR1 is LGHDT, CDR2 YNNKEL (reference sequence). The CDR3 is CARDRGDGYTF. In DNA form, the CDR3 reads TGTGCCAGAGACAGGGGCGATGGCTACACCTTC.